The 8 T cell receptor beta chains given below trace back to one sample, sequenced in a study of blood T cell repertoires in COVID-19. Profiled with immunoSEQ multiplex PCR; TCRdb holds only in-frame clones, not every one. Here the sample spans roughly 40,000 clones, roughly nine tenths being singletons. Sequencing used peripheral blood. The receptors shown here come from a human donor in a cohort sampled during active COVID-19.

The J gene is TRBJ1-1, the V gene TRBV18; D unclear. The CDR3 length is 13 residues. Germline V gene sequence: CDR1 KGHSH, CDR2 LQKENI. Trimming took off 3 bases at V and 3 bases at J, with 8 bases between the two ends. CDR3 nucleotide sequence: TGTGCCAGCTCACCGGGGAGGGACACTGAAGCTTTCTTT. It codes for CASSPGRDTEAFF.

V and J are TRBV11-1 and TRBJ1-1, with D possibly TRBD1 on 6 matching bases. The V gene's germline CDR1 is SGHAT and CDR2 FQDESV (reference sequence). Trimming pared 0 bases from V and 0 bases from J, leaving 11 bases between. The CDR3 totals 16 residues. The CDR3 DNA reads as TGTGCCAGCAGCTTAGCGGGGGCACAGATGAACACTGAAGCTTTCTTT. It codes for CASSLAGAQMNTEAFF.

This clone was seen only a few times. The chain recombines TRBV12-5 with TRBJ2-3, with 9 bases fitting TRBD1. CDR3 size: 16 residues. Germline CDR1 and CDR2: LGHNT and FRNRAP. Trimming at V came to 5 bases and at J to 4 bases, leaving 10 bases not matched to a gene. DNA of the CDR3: TGTGCTAGTGGTCGGGACAGGGACTTTATCCCAGATACGCAGTATTTT. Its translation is CASGRDRDFIPDTQYF.

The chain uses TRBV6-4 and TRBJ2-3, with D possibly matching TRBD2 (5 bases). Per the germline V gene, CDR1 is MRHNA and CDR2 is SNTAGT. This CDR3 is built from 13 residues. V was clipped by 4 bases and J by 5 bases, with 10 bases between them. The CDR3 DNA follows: TGTGCCAGCAGTGCCTACGAGGGAGATACGCAGTATTTT. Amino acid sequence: CASSAYEGDTQYF.

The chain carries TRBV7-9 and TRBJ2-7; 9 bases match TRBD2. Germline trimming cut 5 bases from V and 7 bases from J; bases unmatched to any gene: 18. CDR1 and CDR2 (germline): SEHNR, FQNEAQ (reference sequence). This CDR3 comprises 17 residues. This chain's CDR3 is CASSLGVAGAFAGEQYF. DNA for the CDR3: TGTGCCAGCAGCCTAGGGGTAGCGGGAGCCTTCGCGGGAGAGCAGTACTTC. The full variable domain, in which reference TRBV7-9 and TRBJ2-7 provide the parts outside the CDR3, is DTGVSQNPRHKITKRGQNVTFRCDPISEHNRLYWYRQTLGQGPEFLTYFQNEAQLEKSRLLSDRFSAERPKGSFSTLEIQRTEQGDSAMYLCASSLGVAGAFAGEQYFGPGTRLTVT.

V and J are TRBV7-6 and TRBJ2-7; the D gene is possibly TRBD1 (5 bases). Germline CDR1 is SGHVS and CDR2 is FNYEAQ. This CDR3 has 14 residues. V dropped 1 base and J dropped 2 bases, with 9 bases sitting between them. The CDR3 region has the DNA TGTGCCAGCAGCTTAGTTGACAGAACCTACGAGCAGTACTTC. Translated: CASSLVDRTYEQYF. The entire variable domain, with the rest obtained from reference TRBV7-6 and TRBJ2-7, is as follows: GAGVSQSPRYKVTKRGQDVALRCDPISGHVSLYWYRQALGQGPEFLTYFNYEAQQDKSGLPNDRFSAERPEGSISTLTIQRTEQRDSAMYRCASSLVDRTYEQYFGPGTRLTVT.

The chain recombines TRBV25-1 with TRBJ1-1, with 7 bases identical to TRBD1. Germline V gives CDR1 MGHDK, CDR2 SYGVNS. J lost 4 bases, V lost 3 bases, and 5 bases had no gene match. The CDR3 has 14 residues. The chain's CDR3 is CASSDQTGTTEAFF. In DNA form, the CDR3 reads TGTGCCAGCAGTGACCAGACAGGGACCACTGAAGCTTTCTTT.

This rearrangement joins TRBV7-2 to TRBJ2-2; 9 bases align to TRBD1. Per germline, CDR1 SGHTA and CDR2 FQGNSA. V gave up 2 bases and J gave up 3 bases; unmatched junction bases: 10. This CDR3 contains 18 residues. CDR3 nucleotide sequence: TGTGCCAGCAGCTTATTTTTAGTGCGACAGGGGGACACCGGGGAGCTGTTTTTT. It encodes CASSLFLVRQGDTGELFF.